This T cell receptor beta chain is drawn from a study of Ad26.COV2.S vaccination and SARS-CoV-2 variants. Study findings and constraints: Vaccine and placebo recipients had similar non-spike TCR breadth.

Documented treatment: some 20 received Ad26.COV2.S at low or high dose, single or two shots; 5 received placebo; per-sample allocation not given. Sampling happened 63 days after the first vaccine or placebo injection. An adult donor aged 18-55 years was enrolled in Boston. The study used a vaccine consisting of an Ad26 vector that expressed Wuhan-strain SARS-CoV-2 spike. Germline V CDR1 and CDR2: SGHTA, FQGNSA. The CDR3 spans 15 residues. Trimming stripped 2 bases from V and 4 bases from J, with 11 bases between. Produced via immunoSEQ multiplex PCR; TCRdb's table is partial and in-frame only. The profile shows just over 350,000 clones, about 85% of them singletons. As concerns this clone: Its antigen is as yet unknown.

This specimen consisted of peripheral blood, obtained in a trial of Ad26.COV2.S vaccine versus placebo. The TCR was taken from a person aged 18-60 years who received the Ad26.COV2.S COVID-19 vaccine or a placebo. The chain uses TRBV7-2 and TRBJ2-2; D unresolved. Written as DNA, the CDR3 is TGTGCCAGCAGCTTAAATGGTAGGCGCACCGGGGAGCTGTTTTTT. As protein: CASSLNGRRTGELFF. Full variable domain (outside the CDR3, taken from reference TRBV7-2 and TRBJ2-2): GAGVSQSPSNKVTEKGKDVELRCDPISGHTALYWYRQSLGQGLEFLIYFQGNSAPDKSGLPSDRFSAERTGGSVSTLTIQRTQQEDSAVYLCASSLNGRRTGELFFGEGSRLTVL.